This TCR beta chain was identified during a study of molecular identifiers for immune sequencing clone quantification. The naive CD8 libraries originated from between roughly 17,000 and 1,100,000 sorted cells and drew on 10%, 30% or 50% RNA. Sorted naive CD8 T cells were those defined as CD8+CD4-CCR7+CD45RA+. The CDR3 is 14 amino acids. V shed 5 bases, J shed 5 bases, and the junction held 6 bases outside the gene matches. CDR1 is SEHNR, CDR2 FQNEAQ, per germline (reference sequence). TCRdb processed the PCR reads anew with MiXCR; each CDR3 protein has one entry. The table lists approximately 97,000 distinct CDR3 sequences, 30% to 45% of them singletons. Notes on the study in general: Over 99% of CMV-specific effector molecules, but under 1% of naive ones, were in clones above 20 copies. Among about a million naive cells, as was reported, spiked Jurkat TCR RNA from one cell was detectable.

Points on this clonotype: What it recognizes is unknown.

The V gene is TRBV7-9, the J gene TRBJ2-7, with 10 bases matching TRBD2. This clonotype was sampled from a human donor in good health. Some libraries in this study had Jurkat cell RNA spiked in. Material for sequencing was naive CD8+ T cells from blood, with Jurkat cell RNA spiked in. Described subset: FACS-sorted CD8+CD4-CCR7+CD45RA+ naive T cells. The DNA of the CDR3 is TGTGCCAGCAGCCTGAGCGGGAGGGCCCACGAGCAGTACTTC. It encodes CASSLSGRAHEQYF.